Each of the 26 T cell receptor beta chains below was sequenced from the same sample in a study of Graves' ophthalmopathy and Graves' hyperthyroidism. Amplifying from RNA transcripts, the study obtained TCR beta CDR3 regions. HTBI primers primed a first-round RT-PCR, and a second-round multiplex PCR followed. TCRdb fed the multiplex PCR reads into MiXCR, producing one record per CDR3 protein. The table lists some 210,000 distinct CDR3 sequences, roughly 27% of them singletons. The source material was peripheral blood. The receptors here all came from a middle-aged man with Graves' ophthalmopathy.

This clonotype showed up many times. The chain joins TRBV3-1 to TRBJ1-5; TRBD1 agrees at 7 bases. This CDR3 has 15 amino acids. Germline values: CDR1 LGHDT, CDR2 YNNKEL (reference sequence). V lost 4 bases and J lost 0; bases outside the gene matches: 3. The CDR3 DNA reads TGTGCCAGCAGCCTAGGGACAGCTAGCAATCAGCCCCAGCATTTT. Translated, it gives CASSLGTASNQPQHF.

This chain uses TRBV20-1 with TRBJ1-6; TRBD1 matches 8 bases. The V gene end was trimmed by 3 bases and the J gene end by 6 bases; junction bases not matched to a gene: 7. This CDR3 comprises 15 residues. CDR1 and CDR2 from the germline V gene are DFQATT and SNEGSKA (reference sequence). This chain's CDR3 is CSARGDRILNSPLHF. In DNA form, the CDR3 reads TGCAGTGCTAGGGGGGACAGGATCCTTAATTCACCCCTCCACTTT.

This clonotype was counted once. The V gene is TRBV20-1, the J gene TRBJ1-1; TRBD1 matches 7 bases. V lost 6 bases and J lost 2; bases outside the gene matches: 9. The CDR3 has 14 residues. CDR1 and CDR2 (germline): DFQATT, SNEGSKA (reference sequence). Here the CDR3 DNA reads TGCAGTGCCAAGATGGGACAGAGTAACACTGAAGCTTTCTTT. Translation: CSAKMGQSNTEAFF.

The sample holds many counts of this clonotype. The CDR3, as DNA: TGTGCCAGCTCAAATGGGATGAACACTGAAGCTTTCTTT. Translated: CASSNGMNTEAFF. V and J are TRBV18 and TRBJ1-1, with D unclear. There are 13 residues in the CDR3. The ends were cut back, 5 bases at V and 0 bases at J, with 7 bases in the middle. CDR1 and CDR2 from the germline V gene are KGHSH and LQKENI. Full variable domain (outside the CDR3, taken from reference TRBV18 and TRBJ1-1): NAGVMQNPRHLVRRRGQEARLRCSPMKGHSHVYWYRQLPEEGLKFMVYLQKENIIDESGMPKERFSAEFPKEGPSILRIQQVVRGDSAAYFCASSNGMNTEAFFGQGTRLTVV.

The chain couples TRBV6-2 or TRBV6-3 to TRBJ2-7, with 9 bases aligning to TRBD2. V trimming: 6 bases; J trimming: 3 bases; junction bases outside the gene matches: 6. Germline V lookup: CDR1 MNHEY, CDR2 SVGEGT. The CDR3 spans 14 residues. The CDR3 reads CASREELAGYEQYF. The CDR3 DNA sequence: TGTGCCAGCAGGGAAGAACTAGCGGGCTACGAGCAGTACTTC.

Many counts were recorded for this clonotype. V gene TRBV29-1 combines with J gene TRBJ2-5; either TRBD1 or TRBD2 may fit D (6 bases each). CDR3 size: 15 residues. Germline lookup yields CDR1 SQVTM and CDR2 ANQGSEA. The V end was cut by 2 bases, the J end by 0 bases, with 13 bases between. DNA for the CDR3: TGCAGCGTTGAATTTCCAGGGGACTACCAAGAGACCCAGTACTTC. This codes for CSVEFPGDYQETQYF.

This clonotype was observed many times. The V gene is TRBV7-9, the J gene TRBJ2-5; D is possibly TRBD2 (6 bases). V dropped 4 bases and J dropped 0 bases, with 9 bases sitting between them. The CDR3 has 14 amino acids. CDR1 and CDR2 from the germline V gene are SEHNR and FQNEAQ (reference sequence). In DNA, the CDR3 is TGTGCCAGCAGCTCAAAGCGGGACCAAGAGACCCAGTACTTC. It codes for CASSSKRDQETQYF.

This clonotype was counted ten times or more. This chain connects TRBV5-1 to TRBJ1-1; the match to TRBD1 covers 8 bases. J lost 4 bases, V lost 3 bases, and 5 bases had no gene match. This CDR3 has 14 residues. Germline V gene data show CDR1 as SGHRS and CDR2 as YFSETQ. The CDR3: CASSWTGTGTEAFF. The CDR3 DNA sequence: TGCGCCAGCAGCTGGACAGGGACGGGCACTGAAGCTTTCTTT.

The chain carries TRBV12-3 or TRBV12-4 and TRBJ2-7; a weak D match, TRBD2 (6 bases). Trimming removed 6 bases at V and 2 bases at J, with 23 bases between. The CDR3 is 17 residues long. In DNA form, the CDR3 reads TGTGCCAGCAGCCTTAGGGTGCGCGGGAAGGTCCCCTACGAGCAGTACTTC. Its translation is CASSLRVRGKVPYEQYF.

In this sample, this clonotype turned up a few times. The V gene is TRBV12-3 or TRBV12-4, the J gene TRBJ1-1; unclear D gene. Between the trimmed V and J ends, which lost 6 bases and 4 bases, there was a span of 15 bases. This CDR3 region has 14 residues. The CDR3 reads CASRFDYPSTEAFF. The CDR3 DNA sequence: TGTGCCAGCAGGTTCGATTACCCCAGCACTGAAGCTTTCTTT.

In its sample, this clonotype was seen many times. The chain recombines TRBV7-2 with TRBJ1-5; unclear D gene. The CDR3 has 13 amino acids. Trimming took 1 base from V and 7 from J, leaving 8 bases between them. Germline V gene sequence: CDR1 SGHTA, CDR2 FQGNSA. CDR3 sequence: CASSLDPRQPQHF. CDR3 bases: TGTGCCAGCAGCTTAGACCCACGGCAGCCCCAGCATTTT.

This clonotype was found many times. The rearrangement links TRBV12-3 or TRBV12-4 to TRBJ1-1, with TRBD1 as a possible D gene (5 bases). The CDR3 contains 12 residues. Trimming removed 5 bases from V and 10 bases from J, with 14 bases in between. The CDR3 protein is CASSPRWGPAFF. The CDR3 nucleotides are TGTGCCAGCAGTCCCCGGTGGGGCCCAGCTTTCTTT.

This clonotype was seen repeatedly, ten times or more. This sequence joins TRBV20-1 and TRBJ2-7, with 12 positions matching TRBD2. CDR3 size: 14 residues. Germline CDR1 and CDR2: DFQATT and SNEGSKA (reference sequence). V trimming: 2 bases; J trimming: 6 bases; junction bases outside the gene matches: 5. CDR3 sequence (DNA): TGCAGTGCTAGACCACTAGCGGGAGGCGGCGAGCAGTACTTC. Protein: CSARPLAGGGEQYF.

This clonotype was picked up many times. The rearrangement links TRBV20-1 to TRBJ2-7; D unclear. Germline CDR1 is DFQATT and CDR2 is SNEGSKA (reference sequence). The CDR3 length is 12 residues. V lost 0 bases, J lost 5 bases, and 8 bases lay in between. CDR3 region: CSARDQWDEQYF. The CDR3, as DNA: TGCAGTGCTAGAGATCAGTGGGACGAGCAGTACTTC.

This clonotype was counted a single time. The V gene is TRBV28, the J gene TRBJ2-3; a weak D match, TRBD1 (5 bases). CDR1 and CDR2 (germline): MDHEN, SYDVKM. The CDR3 consists of 14 residues. Trimming removed 1 base from V and 1 base from J, with 6 bases in between. The CDR3 sequence: CASSLSGRTDTQYF. The CDR3 coding sequence is TGTGCCAGCAGTTTATCAGGGCGCACAGATACGCAGTATTTT. The entire variable domain, with the rest obtained from reference TRBV28 and TRBJ2-3, is as follows: DVKVTQSSRYLVKRTGEKVFLECVQDMDHENMFWYRQDPGLGLRLIYFSYDVKMKEKGDIPEGYSVSREKKERFSLILESASTNQTSMYLCASSLSGRTDTQYFGPGTRLTVL.

This clonotype was detected ten times or more. This chain uses TRBV4-2 with TRBJ1-5; 8 nucleotides agree with TRBD1. The CDR3 extends over 14 amino acids. V lost 3 bases and J lost 5; bases outside the gene matches: 3. The germline V gene has CDR1 LGHNA and CDR2 YNFKEQ. Here the CDR3 DNA reads TGTGCCAGCAGCCATACAGGGGGGCATCAGCCCCAGCATTTT. Its protein is CASSHTGGHQPQHF.

The genes are TRBV11-1 and TRBJ2-7; 10 bases line up with TRBD2. Germline CDR1 is SGHAT and CDR2 is FQDESV (reference sequence). The CDR3 length is 16 residues. The V and J ends lost 5 bases and 5 bases, in that order; junction bases with no gene match: 12. CDR3 DNA: TGTGCCAGCAGCATAGGAGCGGGAGGGCCCTGGAACGAGCAGTACTTC. This codes for CASSIGAGGPWNEQYF.

The chain carries TRBV6-1 and TRBJ2-5; D ambiguous. CDR3 size: 13 residues. The germline CDR1 and CDR2 sequences are MNHNS and SASEGT. The V end was cut by 7 bases, the J end by 5 bases, with 14 bases between. The CDR3 coding sequence is TGTGCCAGCATCTCGGGCGGTGGGGAGACCCAGTACTTC. As protein: CASISGGGETQYF.

The chain recombines TRBV6-4 with TRBJ2-7; D not certain. Trimming pared 5 bases from V and 9 bases from J, leaving 11 bases between. Germline lookup yields CDR1 MRHNA and CDR2 SNTAGT. This CDR3 region has 11 residues. As DNA, the CDR3 is TGTGCCAGCAGTTTAGCTTCGGTGCAGTACTTC. Translating gives CASSLASVQYF.

The chain carries TRBV29-1 and TRBJ2-7; 9 bases line up with TRBD1. This CDR3 has 14 residues. The V gene end was trimmed by 3 bases and the J gene end by 4 bases; junction bases not matched to a gene: 7. The V gene's germline CDR1 is SQVTM and CDR2 ANQGSEA. CDR3 sequence (DNA): TGCAGCGTTGAGGCCCGGGACAGGGCTTACGAGCAGTACTTC. It specifies CSVEARDRAYEQYF.

The J gene is TRBJ2-5, the V gene TRBV28; D ambiguous. The CDR3 runs 15 residues. V lost 5 bases to trimming and J lost 1 base, with 14 bases between them. Germline CDR1 is MDHEN and CDR2 is SYDVKM. Written as DNA, the CDR3 is TGTGCCAGCAGTCCAGGTGGTTGGGCCCAAGAGACCCAGTACTTC. It yields the protein CASSPGGWAQETQYF.

This clonotype was counted ten times or more. The J gene is TRBJ2-7, the V gene TRBV14; 13 bases match TRBD2. The CDR3 runs to 14 residues. The junction had 9 bases not matched to a gene; V was cut back by 5 bases and J by 11 bases. CDR1 is SGHDN and CDR2 is FVKESK in the germline V gene. Here the CDR3 DNA reads TGTGCCAGCAGCTTCGGACTAGCGGGAGTGGTGAAGTACTTC. Translating it yields CASSFGLAGVVKYF.

This clonotype was observed at least ten times. The V gene is TRBV30, the J gene TRBJ2-5; D possibly corresponds to TRBD1 (5 bases). The CDR3 is made up of 16 amino acids. Germline loops: CDR1 GTSNPN, CDR2 SVGIG (reference sequence). V lost 0 bases, J lost 5 bases, and 19 bases lay in between. Written as DNA, the CDR3 is TGTGCCTGGAGTGTTGCCCGGACAAATGTTCGTGAGACCCAGTACTTC. Protein sequence: CAWSVARTNVRETQYF.

This clonotype appeared many times. Here the CDR3 reads CAWSIPGLGTEAFF. CDR3 nucleotide sequence: TGTGCCTGGAGTATCCCAGGGTTAGGGACTGAAGCTTTCTTT. This chain connects TRBV30 to TRBJ1-1; tentative D call: TRBD1 (5 bases). CDR1 and CDR2 (germline): GTSNPN, SVGIG (reference sequence). V was shortened by 2 bases and J by 5 bases, with 15 bases between the two germline ends. The CDR3 spans 14 residues. Complete variable domain (other parts from reference TRBV30 and TRBJ1-1): SQTIHQWPATLVQPVGSPLSLECTVEGTSNPNLYWYRQAAGRGLQLLFYSVGIGQISSEVPQNLSASRPQDRQFILSSKKLLLSDSGFYLCAWSIPGLGTEAFFGQGTRLTVV.

There are many counts of this clonotype. V and J are TRBV6-5 and TRBJ1-1; possibly TRBD1 for D (6 bases). Germline V gene data show CDR1 as MNHEY and CDR2 as SVGAGI. The CDR3 length is 14 residues. V shed 6 bases and J shed 5 bases, with 16 bases lying between them. Here the CDR3 reads CASRPHPGATEAFF. CDR3 nucleotide sequence: TGTGCCAGCAGGCCTCATCCGGGGGCTACTGAAGCTTTCTTT.

The chain recombines TRBV20-1 with TRBJ2-5, with TRBD2 matching over 12 bases. CDR1 is DFQATT and CDR2 is SNEGSKA in the germline V gene (reference sequence). The CDR3 sequence is 16 residues long. Germline trimming cut 4 bases from V and 4 bases from J; bases unmatched to any gene: 10. CDR3 amino acids: CSATRTSGNRAETQYF. In nucleotides, the CDR3 is TGCAGTGCTACCCGGACTAGCGGGAATCGGGCAGAGACCCAGTACTTC.